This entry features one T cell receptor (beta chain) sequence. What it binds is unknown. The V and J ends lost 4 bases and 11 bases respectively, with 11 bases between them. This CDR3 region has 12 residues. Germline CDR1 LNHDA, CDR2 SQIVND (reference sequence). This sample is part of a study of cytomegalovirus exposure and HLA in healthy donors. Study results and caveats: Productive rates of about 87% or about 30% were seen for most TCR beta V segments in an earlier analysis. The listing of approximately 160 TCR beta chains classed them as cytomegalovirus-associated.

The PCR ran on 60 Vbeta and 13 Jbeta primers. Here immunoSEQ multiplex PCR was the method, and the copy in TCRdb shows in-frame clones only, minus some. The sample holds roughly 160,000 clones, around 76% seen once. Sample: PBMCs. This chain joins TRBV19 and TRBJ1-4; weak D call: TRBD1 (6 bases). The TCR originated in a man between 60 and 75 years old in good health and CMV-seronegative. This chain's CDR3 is CASSTAQGKLFF. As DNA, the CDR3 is TGTGCCAGTAGTACAGCGCAGGGGAAACTGTTTTTT.